The rows below give T cell receptor beta chains drawn from one sample of a study of PD-1 blockade in classical Hodgkin lymphoma. The data were produced by immunoSEQ multiplex PCR, yet TCRdb's version contains in-frame clones alone and is incomplete. Here the sample spans just over 25,000 clones, more than 75% being singletons. The input for sequencing was peripheral blood mononuclear cells (PBMCs), taken at baseline. All receptors come from a human donor with classical Hodgkin lymphoma. The CDR3 runs from the conserved cysteine through the conserved F or W. Each record gives: clone size, V gene, CDR3 length, J gene, CDR3 protein. Expanded clones are given a class, and other clones once, few, many or no size at all.

-	TRBV5-1	15	TRBJ2-5	CASSLEGVSAKTQYF
-	TRBV11-2	16	TRBJ2-1	CASSPLRGGSYNEQFF
-	TRBV10-3	14	TRBJ2-2	CAISGAGSTGELFF
-	TRBV5-1	14	TRBJ1-1	CASSLDTANTEAFF
-	TRBV14	12	TRBJ2-7	CASSQIGYEQYF
-	TRBV6-1	14	TRBJ2-1	CASSELRQGNEQFF
-	TRBV2	12	TRBJ2-1	CASSGSGPEQFF
-	TRBV7-9	15	TRBJ1-4	CASSLDATFNEKLFF
-	TRBV5-1	15	TRBJ1-2	CASSLDRTSGYGYTF
-	TRBV7-8	14	TRBJ1-4	CASRSGYSGEKLFF
once	TRBV5-1	14	-	CASSLEARAYEQYF
-	TRBV7-2	13	TRBJ1-1	CASSLRQNFEAFF
-	TRBV25-1	13	TRBJ1-1	CASSSTGNTEAFF
-	TRBV13	12	TRBJ2-1	CASSPRGGRQFF
-	TRBV9	15	TRBJ1-4	CASALKRGTNEKLFF
-	TRBV11-2	16	TRBJ2-7	CASSTVRRTTSYEQYF
-	TRBV4-2	15	TRBJ2-7	CASSQDAQGFDEQYF
-	TRBV5-6	14	TRBJ2-5	CASSLGWGRETQYF